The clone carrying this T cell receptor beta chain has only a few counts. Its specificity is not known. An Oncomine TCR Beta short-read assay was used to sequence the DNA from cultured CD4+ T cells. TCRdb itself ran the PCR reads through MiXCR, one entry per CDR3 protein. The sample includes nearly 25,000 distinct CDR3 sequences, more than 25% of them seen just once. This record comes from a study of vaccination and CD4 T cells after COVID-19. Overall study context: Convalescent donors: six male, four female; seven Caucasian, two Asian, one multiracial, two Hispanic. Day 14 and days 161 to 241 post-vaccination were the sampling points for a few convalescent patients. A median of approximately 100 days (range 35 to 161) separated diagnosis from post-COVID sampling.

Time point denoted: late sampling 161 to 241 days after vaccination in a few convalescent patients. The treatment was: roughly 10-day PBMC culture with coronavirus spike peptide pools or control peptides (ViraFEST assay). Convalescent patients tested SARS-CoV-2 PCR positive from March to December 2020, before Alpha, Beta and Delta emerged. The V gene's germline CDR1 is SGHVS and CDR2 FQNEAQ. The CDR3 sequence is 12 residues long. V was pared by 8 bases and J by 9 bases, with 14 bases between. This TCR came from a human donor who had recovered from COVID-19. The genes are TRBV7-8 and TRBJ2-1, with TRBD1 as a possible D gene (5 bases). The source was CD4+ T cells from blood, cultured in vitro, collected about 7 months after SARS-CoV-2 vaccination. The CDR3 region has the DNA TGTGCCAGCGTTTACCAGGGCAGTGAGCAGTTCTTC. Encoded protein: CASVYQGSEQFF.